The present T cell receptor (beta chain) was sequenced within a study of blood T cell repertoires in COVID-19 (dated by TCRdb to the early 2020s). Context from the whole study: Collaborator samples came from the United States, Italy and Spain and covered acute and convalescent phases of COVID-19. The material from the prospective study consisted of cDNA or gDNA derived from T cells, B-cell-depleted T cells, or PBMCs. Subjects who had been exposed to COVID-19, were actively infected with it, or had recovered from it provided the deeply sampled blood TCRbeta repertoires that made up the dataset. A freely available public database, intended as a resource for researchers studying the immune response to SARS-CoV-2, is where the repertoires were released. The samples were drawn from two sources: the first 160 participants of the ongoing ImmuneRACE study, and 1,254 subjects contributed by 6 global collaborators. A de-identified subject ID, COVID-19 status, age in years and sex were almost always included in the sample metadata. HLA class I and class II types, where available, came from metadata supplied by the sample provider rather than from assay-based typing.

Paper-wide results and their limitations: The quantity of clinical and demographic metadata differed by source and by participant and was supplied without curation.

TCRbeta CDR3 regions were amplified from genomic DNA by means of the immunoSEQ Assay, a bias-controlled multiplex PCR. Per the original workflow: Nucleated cell counts per sample were estimated from amplification of reference gene primers within the assay. To quantify the absolute abundance of each unique TCRbeta CDR3 rearrangement, sequence reads were collapsed and filtered. For each sample, productive Simpson clonality was calculated as the square root of Simpson's diversity index over productive rearrangements. TCRdb's version of the immuneACCESS table is confined to in-frame rearrangements and falls short of the full clone set. An unresolved V gene accounts for under half of the shortfall where checked; the remainder is of unknown origin. V and J calls and clone size are those listed in that table; D and trimming were worked out from the DNA. This sample comprises fewer than 120,000 clones, 88% of them detected only once. Approximately 3.4% of the sample is taken by the ten largest.

Trimmed from V: 4 bases; trimmed from J: 5 bases; junction bases lacking a gene match: 19. The CDR3 numbers 19 residues from cysteine through phenylalanine. Solely the CDR3 DNA is kept, with 57 bases framed from the first base. Sequences SGHRS (CDR1) and YFSETQ (CDR2) are obtained from the germline V gene. Whole blood was collected in K2EDTA tubes by collaborating institutions according to the institutions' own protocols. For TCRbeta analysis, collaborator samples were shipped as frozen whole blood, as isolated PBMCs, or as DNA extracted from either sample type. Concerning this clone: This receptor's antigen is unknown. Base qualities are not provided; no much larger clone lies one nucleotide away.

This clonotype was obtained from a woman between 50 and 59 years old with acute or convalescent COVID-19. Here the chain combines TRBV5-1 and TRBJ2-2; 8 central bases correspond to TRBD1. Specimen: peripheral blood. The nucleotide sequence is TGCGCCAGCAGCCTCCTTCCCGGACAGGGAAGGATGGGAACCGGGGAGCTGTTTTTT. Its product reads: CASSLLPGQGRMGTGELFF. Beyond the CDR3, the reference TRBV5-1 and TRBJ2-2 genes provide the residues; the full variable domain reads: KAGVTQTPRYLIKTRGQQVTLSCSPISGHRSVSWYQQTPGQGLQFLFEYFSETQRNKGNFPGRFSGRQFSNSRSEMNVSTLELGDSALYLCASSLLPGQGRMGTGELFFGEGSRLTVL.